The source of this T cell receptor beta chain is a study of response to subunit inactivated influenza vaccine. Regarding the study as a whole: T cells newly recruited by each seasonal influenza vaccination are few, the authors suggested.

Concerning this clonotype: Antigen specificity is unknown.

A single record per CDR3 protein comes from TCRdb applying MiXCR to the RT-PCR reads. The data show about 570,000 distinct CDR3 sequences, around 11% seen once. Separately, the same data were catalogued under a study of T cells expressing NK-cell markers. Turning to that study: With UMIs, 5'RACE template switching was used to make TCR beta cDNA. Sorted CD3+CD56-NKG2C+, CD3+CD56+NKG2C- and CD3+CD56+NKG2C+ T cells were the source of the TCR beta repertoires. Alpha-beta TCR T cells were the sole sorting target in several experiments, owing to an anti-gamma-delta TCR antibody. HCMV specificity of the expanded NKG2C+ T cell clones was not established.

Sequencing used PBMCs from blood, obtained on the day of vaccination. This TCR was recovered from a man over 45 who received an inactivated influenza vaccine.

CDR3 loop: CATSVLGGNNEQFF. In DNA, the CDR3 is TGTGCCACCAGTGTATTGGGGGGGAACAATGAGCAGTTCTTC. The J gene is TRBJ2-1, the V gene TRBV24-1; TRBD2 matches at 7 bases. Trimming at V came to 5 bases and at J to 5 bases, leaving 5 bases not matched to a gene. The germline V gene has CDR1 KGHDR and CDR2 SFDVKD. The CDR3 is made up of 14 amino acids.